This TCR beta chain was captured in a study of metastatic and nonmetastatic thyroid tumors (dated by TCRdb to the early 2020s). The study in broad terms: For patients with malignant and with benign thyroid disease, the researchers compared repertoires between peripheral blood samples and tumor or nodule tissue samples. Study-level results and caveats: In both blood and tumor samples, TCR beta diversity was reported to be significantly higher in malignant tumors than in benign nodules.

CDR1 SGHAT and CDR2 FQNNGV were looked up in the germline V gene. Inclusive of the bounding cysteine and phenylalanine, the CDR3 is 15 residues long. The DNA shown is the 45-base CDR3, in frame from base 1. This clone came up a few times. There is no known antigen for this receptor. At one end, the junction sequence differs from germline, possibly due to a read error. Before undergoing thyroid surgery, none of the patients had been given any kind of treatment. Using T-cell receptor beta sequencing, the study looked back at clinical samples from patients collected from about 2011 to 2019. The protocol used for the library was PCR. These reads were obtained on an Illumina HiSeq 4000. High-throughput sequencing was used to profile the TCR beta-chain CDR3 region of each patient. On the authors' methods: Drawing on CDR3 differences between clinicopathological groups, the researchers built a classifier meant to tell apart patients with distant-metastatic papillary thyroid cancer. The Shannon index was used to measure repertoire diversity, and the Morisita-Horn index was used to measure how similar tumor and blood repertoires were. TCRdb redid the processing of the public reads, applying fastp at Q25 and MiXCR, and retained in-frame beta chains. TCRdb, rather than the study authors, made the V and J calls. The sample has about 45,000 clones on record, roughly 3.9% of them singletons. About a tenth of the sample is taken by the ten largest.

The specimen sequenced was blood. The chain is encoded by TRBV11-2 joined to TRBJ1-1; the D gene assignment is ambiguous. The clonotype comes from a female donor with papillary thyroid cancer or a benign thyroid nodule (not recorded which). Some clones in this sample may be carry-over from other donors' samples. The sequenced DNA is TGTTCCAGCAGCTTAGATTTTGCAGCGAACACTGAATCTTTCTTT. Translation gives CSSSLDFAANTESFF.